These 15 T cell receptor beta chains came from one sample sequenced in a study of blood T cell repertoires in COVID-19. Sequenced by immunoSEQ multiplex PCR; TCRdb stores in-frame clones only, minus some. The sample holds around 300,000 clones, 85% seen once. Sample: peripheral blood. Every receptor here comes from a woman aged 45-59 years with active or convalescent COVID-19.

The chain carries TRBV7-8 and TRBJ2-7, with TRBD1 matching 8 bases. This CDR3 is built from 13 residues. With V trimmed by 6 bases and J by 2 bases, 3 bases remained unmatched. Germline CDR1 and CDR2: SGHVS and FQNEAQ. The CDR3 loop is CASRTGAPYEQYF. The CDR3 DNA is TGTGCCAGCAGGACAGGGGCCCCCTACGAGCAGTACTTC.

The chain couples TRBV7-9 to TRBJ2-1, with unresolved D. Trimming took 3 bases from V and 2 from J, leaving 8 bases between them. This CDR3 comprises 14 residues. CDR1 is SEHNR and CDR2 is FQNEAQ in the germline V gene (reference sequence). The CDR3 nucleotides read TGTGCCAGCAGCTTTTCCAGAACCTACAATGAGCAGTTCTTC. It translates to CASSFSRTYNEQFF.

V and J are TRBV28 and TRBJ1-5; no reliable D call. Germline CDR1 and CDR2: MDHEN and SYDVKM. CDR3 length equals 13 residues. Trimming left V 7 bases short and J 3 bases short, with 10 bases between. The CDR3 bases are TGTGCCAGCATAAACAGCTTCAATCAGCCCCAGCATTTT. Translated: CASINSFNQPQHF.

About this clone itself: Within the sample, other DNA sequences also encode this same CDR3. The chain joins TRBV20-1 to TRBJ2-1, with a weak D call TRBD2 (6 bases). CDR1 DFQATT and CDR2 SNEGSKA come from the germline V gene (reference sequence). V lost 6 bases to trimming and J lost 6 bases, with 9 bases between them. The CDR3 totals 11 residues. In DNA, the CDR3 is TGCAGTGCCCGGAGGGGCAATGAGCAGTTCTTC. Amino acids: CSARRGNEQFF.

V is TRBV5-8 and J is TRBJ1-1; the D is unclear. The germline V and J ends were trimmed by 4 bases and 1 base, with 5 bases remaining between them. This CDR3 region has 12 residues. The germline V gene has CDR1 SGHTS and CDR2 YDEGEE. CDR3 in DNA: TGTGCCAGCAGCACCAGGAACACTGAAGCTTTCTTT. Translating gives CASSTRNTEAFF. The entire variable domain, with the rest obtained from reference TRBV5-8 and TRBJ1-1, is as follows: EAGVTQSPTHLIKTRGQQATLRCSPISGHTSVYWYQQALGLGLQFLLWYDEGEERNRGNFPPRFSGRQFPNYSSELNVNALELEDSALYLCASSTRNTEAFFGQGTRLTVV.

V gene TRBV6-6 combines with J gene TRBJ1-5, with TRBD1 matching 8 bases. Per the germline V gene, CDR1 is MNHNY and CDR2 is SVGAGI (reference sequence). The V gene end was trimmed by 6 bases and the J gene end by 4 bases; junction bases not matched to a gene: 5. The CDR3 contains 14 residues. The CDR3 sequence: CASRNRDRNQPQHF. CDR3 DNA sequence: TGTGCCAGCAGAAACCGGGACAGGAATCAGCCCCAGCATTTT.

This rearrangement joins TRBV18 to TRBJ2-1, with 9 bases fitting TRBD2. Germline V CDR1 and CDR2: KGHSH, LQKENI. The CDR3 loop spans 18 amino acids. V dropped 5 bases and J dropped 7; count of bases not matched to a gene: 18. CDR3 protein: CASSFGGPLAGIWNEQFF. CDR3 nucleotide sequence: TGTGCCAGCTCATTCGGGGGCCCCCTAGCGGGAATATGGAATGAGCAGTTCTTC.

The genes are TRBV9 and TRBJ2-7, with no clear D. CDR1 and CDR2 (germline): SGDLS, YYNGEE. This CDR3 is 15 amino acids long. Between the trimmed V and J ends, which lost 1 base and 0 bases, there was a span of 11 bases. The CDR3 is CASSVNPSTSYEQYF. As DNA, the CDR3 is TGTGCCAGCAGCGTAAACCCCAGTACCTCCTACGAGCAGTACTTC.

This clone was counted only a few times. The chain links TRBV7-9 to TRBJ1-2, with 7 bases identical to TRBD1. The CDR3 totals 13 residues. Germline assignment: CDR1 SEHNR and CDR2 FQNEAQ (reference sequence). V lost 3 bases to trimming and J lost 3 bases; unmatched junction nucleotides: 1. CDR3 bases: TGTGCCAGCAGCTTTACAGGGGACTATGGCTACACCTTC. It encodes CASSFTGDYGYTF.

This chain connects TRBV6-2 or TRBV6-3 to TRBJ2-3; TRBD2 matches 10 bases. CDR1 and CDR2 from the germline V gene are MNHEY and SVGEGT. Trimming cost V 2 bases and J 2 bases; bases outside gene matches: 7. The CDR3 spans 17 residues. In nucleotides, the CDR3 is TGTGCCAGCAGTTACGGTCGGCTAGCGGGAGCCACAGATACGCAGTATTTT. It codes for CASSYGRLAGATDTQYF.

The chain couples TRBV12-3 or TRBV12-4 to TRBJ2-3, with D hard to call. The CDR3 loop spans 13 amino acids. V was trimmed by 7 bases and J by 1 base, leaving 9 bases between them. CDR3 amino acids: CASTLSGTDTQYF. CDR3 DNA: TGTGCCAGCACCCTATCGGGCACAGATACGCAGTATTTT.

V and J are TRBV29-1 and TRBJ1-2; 10 positions agree with TRBD1. V lost 6 bases, J lost 5 bases, and 9 bases stayed unmatched. Germline loops: CDR1 SQVTM, CDR2 ANQGSEA. The CDR3 is made up of 14 amino acids. The CDR3 loop is CSVRQGAERYGYTF. As DNA, the CDR3 is TGCAGCGTCCGACAGGGGGCTGAGCGGTATGGCTACACCTTC.

The chain uses TRBV30 and TRBJ2-5, with D possibly matching TRBD2 (7 bases). V was trimmed by 3 bases and J by 5 bases, leaving 16 bases between them. Germline V gives CDR1 GTSNPN, CDR2 SVGIG (reference sequence). CDR3 length equals 14 residues. The CDR3: CAWSQTGGWETQYF. In nucleotides, the CDR3 is TGTGCCTGGAGCCAAACGGGGGGCTGGGAGACCCAGTACTTC.

The rearrangement uses TRBV3-1 (or the pseudogene TRBV3-2) and TRBJ1-3; 11 bases are shared with TRBD1. Germline trimming cut 4 bases from V and 4 bases from J; bases unmatched to any gene: 9. The CDR3 has 17 residues. Per germline, CDR1 LGHDT and CDR2 YNNKEL (reference sequence). The DNA of the CDR3 is TGTGCCAGCAGCCTTTCGACCGGGACAGGGGGAGGAAACACCATATATTTT. Protein sequence: CASSLSTGTGGGNTIYF.

The chain links TRBV19 to TRBJ1-2, with 7 bases lining up with TRBD1. The CDR3 totals 13 residues. Germline lookup yields CDR1 LNHDA and CDR2 SQIVND (reference sequence). Trimming at V came to 9 bases and at J to 1 base, leaving 5 bases not matched to a gene. CDR3 bases: TGTGCCAGCAGACAGGGTAATAACTATGGCTACACCTTC. As protein: CASRQGNNYGYTF.